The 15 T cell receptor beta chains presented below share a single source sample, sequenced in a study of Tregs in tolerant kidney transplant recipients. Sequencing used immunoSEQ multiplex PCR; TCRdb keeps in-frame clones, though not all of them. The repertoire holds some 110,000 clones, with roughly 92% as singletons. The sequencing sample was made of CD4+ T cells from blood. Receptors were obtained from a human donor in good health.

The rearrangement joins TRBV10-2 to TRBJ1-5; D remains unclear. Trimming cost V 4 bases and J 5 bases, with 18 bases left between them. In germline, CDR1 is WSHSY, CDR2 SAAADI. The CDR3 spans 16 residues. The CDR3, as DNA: TGCGCCAGCAGTGGGCGTCCAGGCAGGAGGGATCAGCCCCAGCATTTT. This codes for CASSGRPGRRDQPQHF.

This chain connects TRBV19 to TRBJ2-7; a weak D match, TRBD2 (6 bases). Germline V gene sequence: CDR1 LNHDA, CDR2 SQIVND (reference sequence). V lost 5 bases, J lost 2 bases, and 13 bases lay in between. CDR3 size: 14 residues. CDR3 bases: TGTGCCAGTAGTGAGCCTAGCGTGACCTACGAGCAGTACTTC. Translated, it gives CASSEPSVTYEQYF. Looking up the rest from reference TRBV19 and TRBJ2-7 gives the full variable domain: DGGITQSPKYLFRKEGQNVTLSCEQNLNHDAMYWYRQDPGQGLRLIYYSQIVNDFQKGDIAEGYSVSREKKESFPLTVTSAQKNPTAFYLCASSEPSVTYEQYFGPGTRLTVT.

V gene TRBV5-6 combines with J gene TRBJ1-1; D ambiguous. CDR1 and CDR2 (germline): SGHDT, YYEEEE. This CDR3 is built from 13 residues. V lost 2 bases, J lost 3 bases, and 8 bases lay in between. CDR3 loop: CASSFREYTEAFF. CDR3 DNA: TGTGCCAGCAGCTTCCGAGAGTACACTGAAGCTTTCTTT.

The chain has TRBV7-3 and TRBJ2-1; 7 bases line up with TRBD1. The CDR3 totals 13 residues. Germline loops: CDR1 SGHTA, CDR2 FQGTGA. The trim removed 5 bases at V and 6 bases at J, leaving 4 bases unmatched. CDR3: CASSPDRVNEQFF. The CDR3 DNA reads TGTGCCAGCAGCCCTGACAGGGTCAATGAGCAGTTCTTC.

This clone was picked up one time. CDR3 bases: TGTGCCAGCAGCTTAGGGGCGGGCAGTGGGAACTATGGCTACACCTTC. This codes for CASSLGAGSGNYGYTF. This chain links TRBV7-9 with TRBJ1-2; D unresolved. The CDR3 has 16 amino acids. The V gene's germline CDR1 is SEHNR and CDR2 FQNEAQ (reference sequence). Trimming stripped 1 base from V and 2 bases from J, with 14 bases between. Using reference TRBV7-9 and TRBJ1-2 for the parts outside the CDR3, the full variable domain is DTGVSQNPRHKITKRGQNVTFRCDPISEHNRLYWYRQTLGQGPEFLTYFQNEAQLEKSRLLSDRFSAERPKGSFSTLEIQRTEQGDSAMYLCASSLGAGSGNYGYTFGSGTRLTVV.

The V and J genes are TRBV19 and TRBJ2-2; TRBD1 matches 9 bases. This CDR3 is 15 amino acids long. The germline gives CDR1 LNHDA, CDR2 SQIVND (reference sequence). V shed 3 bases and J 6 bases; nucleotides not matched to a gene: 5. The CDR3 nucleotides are TGTGCCAGTAGTATGTGGACAGGGGAACCCGGGGAGCTGTTTTTT. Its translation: CASSMWTGEPGELFF.

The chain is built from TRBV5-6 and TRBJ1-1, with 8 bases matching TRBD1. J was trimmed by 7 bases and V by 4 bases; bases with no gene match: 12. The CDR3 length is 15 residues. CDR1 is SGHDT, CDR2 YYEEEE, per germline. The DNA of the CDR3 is TGTGCCAGCAGCCAACTCAGGGGGCGATATCATGAAGCTTTCTTT. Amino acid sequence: CASSQLRGRYHEAFF.

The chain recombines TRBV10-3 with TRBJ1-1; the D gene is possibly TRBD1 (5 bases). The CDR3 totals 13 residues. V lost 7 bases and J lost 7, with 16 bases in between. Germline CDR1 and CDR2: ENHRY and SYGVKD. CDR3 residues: CAITRPGAGEAFF. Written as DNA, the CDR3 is TGTGCCATCACCCGGCCCGGGGCCGGTGAAGCTTTCTTT.

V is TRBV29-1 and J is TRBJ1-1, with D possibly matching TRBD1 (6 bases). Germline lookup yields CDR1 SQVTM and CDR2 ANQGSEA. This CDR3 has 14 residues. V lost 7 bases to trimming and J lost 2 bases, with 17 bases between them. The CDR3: CSGGTGPANTEAFF. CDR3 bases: TGCAGCGGAGGAACAGGGCCCGCTAACACTGAAGCTTTCTTT.

CDR3 nucleotide sequence: TGCGCCAGCAGCCAAGTCCCCTGGGAGTTGAACACTGAAGCTTTCTTT. This translates into CASSQVPWELNTEAFF. The genes are TRBV4-1 and TRBJ1-1, with D unresolved. Deletions cut 1 base from V and 0 bases from J, with 12 bases between. The CDR3 consists of 16 residues. Germline CDR1 MGHRA, CDR2 YSYEKL.

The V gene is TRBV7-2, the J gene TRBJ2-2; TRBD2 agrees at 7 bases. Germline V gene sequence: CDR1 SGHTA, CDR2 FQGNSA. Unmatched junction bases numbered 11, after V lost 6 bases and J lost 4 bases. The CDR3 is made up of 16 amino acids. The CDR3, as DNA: TGTGCCAGCAGTCGTATGGCGGGAGAGGGCACCGGGGAGCTGTTTTTT. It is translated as CASSRMAGEGTGELFF.

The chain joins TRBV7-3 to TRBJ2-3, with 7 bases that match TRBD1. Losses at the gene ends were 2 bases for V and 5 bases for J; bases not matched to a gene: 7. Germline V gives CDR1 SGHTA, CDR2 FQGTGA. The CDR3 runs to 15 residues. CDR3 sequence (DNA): TGTGCCAGCAGCTTAGTAGGAAACAGGGGAGATACGCAGTATTTT. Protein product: CASSLVGNRGDTQYF.

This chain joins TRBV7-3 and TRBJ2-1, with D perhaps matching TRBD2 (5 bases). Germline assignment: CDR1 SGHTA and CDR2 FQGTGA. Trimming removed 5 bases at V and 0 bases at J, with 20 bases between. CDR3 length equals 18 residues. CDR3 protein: CASSKRTGVPSSYNEQFF. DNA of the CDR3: TGTGCCAGCAGCAAGCGGACGGGCGTCCCAAGCTCCTACAATGAGCAGTTCTTC.

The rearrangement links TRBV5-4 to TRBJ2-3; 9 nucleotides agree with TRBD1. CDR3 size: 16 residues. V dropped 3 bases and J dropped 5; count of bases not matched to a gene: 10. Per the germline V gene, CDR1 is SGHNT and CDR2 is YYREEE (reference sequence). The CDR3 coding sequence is TGTGCCAGCAGCTCGGGACGGGACAGGGTAGGAGATACGCAGTATTTT. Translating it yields CASSSGRDRVGDTQYF. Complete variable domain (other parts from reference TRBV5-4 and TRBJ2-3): ETGVTQSPTHLIKTRGQQVTLRCSSQSGHNTVSWYQQALGQGPQFIFQYYREEENGRGNFPPRFSGLQFPNYSSELNVNALELDDSALYLCASSSGRDRVGDTQYFGPGTRLTVL.

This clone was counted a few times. CDR3 sequence (DNA): TGTGCCAGCAGTGAAATGTGGACAGGAACCGAAAAACTGTTTTTT. Translated, it gives CASSEMWTGTEKLFF. The genes are TRBV2 and TRBJ1-4, with 7 nucleotides matching TRBD1. Trimming at V came to 2 bases and at J to 8 bases, leaving 8 bases not matched to a gene. The CDR3 has 15 amino acids. Germline CDR1 and CDR2: SNHLY and FYNNEI.